This paragraph reports one T cell receptor (beta chain). Its antigen is not identified. The data stem from a study of T cell clonotyping in hematopoietic cell transplantation. Overall study results and limits: At the given depth, recipient repertoires were over 95% de novo clonotypes. Broader posttransplant TCR repertoire diversity was predicted by graft donor and pretransplant recipient Inverse Simpson Index values. No sorting was done, leaving CD4 and CD8 contributions mixed.

Recipients were bled about 28 days pretransplant and at posttransplant days 30, 100, 180. Repertoires were generated with immunoSEQ multiplex PCR, while TCRdb's copy carries only in-frame clones and drops some. The sample records fewer than 15,000 clones, roughly 92% being singletons. V was trimmed by 5 bases and J by 1 base, leaving 9 bases between them. Germline loops: CDR1 SGHNT, CDR2 YENEEA. CDR3 length: 13 residues. J is TRBJ2-7 and V is TRBV11-3; D is possibly TRBD1 or TRBD2 (6 bases each). This specimen consisted of PBMCs, obtained 100 days after allogeneic stem cell transplant. The receptor comes from a female patient aged 45-60 years who had an allogeneic stem cell transplant from an unrelated donor, so the T cells may come from the graft donor. Some clones in this sample may be carry-over from other donors' samples. CDR3 nucleotides: TGTGCCAGCAGCCGGGGGCCTTCCTACGAGCAGTACTTC. Amino acid sequence: CASSRGPSYEQYF.